This T cell receptor beta chain was identified during a study of multiple sclerosis patients with progressive multifocal leukoencephalopathy (dated by TCRdb to 2018 to 2020). In terms of the full investigation: The study examined peripheral T and B cells of MS patients who developed PML (4 under natalizumab, 1 after alemtuzumab) and treated patients who did not. Longitudinal follow-up was performed in two natalizumab-treated patients who later developed PML, from before therapy through 6 and 12 months to PML onset. The goal of the study was to detect any JC virus-specific or public T-cell expansions that arose at the time of PML onset.

The CDR3 starts with the cysteine, ends with the phenylalanine, and has 14 residues. Only the CDR3 DNA stays, 42 bases, in frame from base 1. CDR1 and CDR2 were assigned from the germline V gene (reference sequence) as LNHDA and SQIVND. Trimming costs V 5 bases and J 2 bases, and their ends lie 13 bases apart. Overall study outcomes, separate from this receptor: TRB clones above 0.5% frequency appeared only in PML patients, but expanded clones at PML onset were already present before and during natalizumab therapy. Because of the small, descriptive cohort, whether findings reflect JC virus infection or general immunocompromise remained unclear. Lower normalized Shannon entropy suggested less diverse TRB repertoires in most PML patients, whereas the natalizumab-treated controls showed values near 1. Analysis was restricted to peripheral blood, although for natalizumab-associated PML, cerebrospinal fluid or brain lymphocytes might be more informative. When PML developed, neither common TRBV or TRBJ gene usage nor preferential TRBV-TRBJ pairings were detected.

Using the immunoSEQ two-step multiplex PCR at survey-level depth, TRB CDR3 regions were amplified from genomic DNA. Each PCR was spiked with synthetic inline TR CDR3 controls spanning all V-J pairings to estimate template counts and remove amplification bias. Reads were processed so that amplification and sequencing bias were reduced, and quantification was performed against synthetic TR CDR3 analogs. As for how the authors treated the data: In ImmunoSEQ Analyzer, raw data were processed so that out-of-frame sequences and CDR3s with stop codons were removed, with gene names following IMGT nomenclature. Repertoire diversity was summarized as normalized Shannon entropy, defined as 1 minus Pielou's evenness. TRB sequences were treated as identical only when sharing V gene, J gene and CDR3. Public PML clonotypes were CDR3s found in two or more PML-onset samples but not found earlier, in controls, or in public databases. Position-by-position CDR3 amino acid composition was analyzed in Skylign with the observed count method. TCRdb took over this immuneACCESS table, retaining in-frame rearrangements with V and J assigned. Such tables are incomplete; in checked studies, under half of the missing clones stem from an unresolved V gene, and the remainder is unexplained. V and J calls and clone size are those listed in that table; D and trimming were worked out from the DNA. The sample yields 30,000 or so clones; about 87% were counted once. 5.7% of the sample is held by the ten biggest clonotypes.

This clone was found a few times. What antigen it recognizes has not been identified. Base qualities are missing; no much larger clone stands one base away. This sample's time point label indicates: time of PML onset. The sample's treatment or condition, from its label and the paper: on natalizumab therapy at sampling. PML diagnosis was based on clinical and MRI findings and was confirmed by detection of JC virus DNA in cerebrospinal fluid. PML in the natalizumab-treated patients developed after between about 16 and 60 months of natalizumab therapy. Every listed patient had earlier received interferon beta, and every PML patient was female. At the time of PML onset, T3 blood samples were collected. Isolation of peripheral blood mononuclear cells was performed by Ficoll-Hypaque density gradient centrifugation.

The chain uses TRBV19 and TRBJ2-7; 5 matching bases give a weak D call of TRBD2. The source of this sequence is a woman aged 40 to 55 with progressive multifocal leukoencephalopathy. Sample: PBMCs, taken from a patient treated with natalizumab. In nucleotides, the sequence is TGTGCCAGTAGTGCAGGCTCCGGGGCCTACGAGCAGTACTTC. It translates as CASSAGSGAYEQYF.